The clone carrying this T cell receptor beta chain came up many times. The antigen is not known. The junction and the germline gene differ at one end; a read error may be behind it. RNA transcripts provided the source from which TCR beta CDR3 regions were amplified. First-round RT-PCR targeting the TCR CDR3 was performed with the HTBI primer set. From the multiplex PCR reads, TCRdb called clonotypes with MiXCR, one entry per CDR3 protein. The table has about 640,000 distinct CDR3 sequences, more than 14% seen once; the top ten hold 9.5% to 15%. This entry comes from a study of T cells in Graves' hyperthyroidism and ophthalmopathy. Turning to the study itself: Before any treatment, at initial diagnosis, peripheral blood was collected.

Study-level points and caveats: Most thyroid clonotypes that were expanded above 0.001 also turned up in blood.

Clinical Activity Scores of at least 3, NOSPECS grades of at least 4 and durations under 3 months characterized ophthalmopathy patients. Isolation of PBMCs was performed on about 10 ml fresh peripheral blood. Sequencing was carried out using blood. The origin of this receptor is a woman aged 45-60 years with Graves' ophthalmopathy.

The CDR3 DNA sequence: TGTGCTAGCAGCTTAGCGCTGGGACTAGCGGGTAAAGAGACCCAGTACTTC. It specifies CASSLALGLAGKETQYF. V gene TRBV7-7 combines with J gene TRBJ2-5; TRBD2 matches at 12 bases. This CDR3 is 17 amino acids long. The germline gives CDR1 SSHAT, CDR2 FNYEAQ (reference sequence). The complete variable domain, with remaining parts taken from reference TRBV7-7 and TRBJ2-5, reads GAGVSQSPRYKVTKRGQDVTLRCDPISSHATLYWYQQALGQGPEFLTYFNYEAQPDKSGLPSDRFSAERPEGSISTLTIQRTEQRDSAMYRCASSLALGLAGKETQYFGPGTRLLVL.